Shown below are 31 T cell receptor beta chains from a single sample sequenced in a study of type 1 regulatory T cells. One entry per CDR3 protein results from TCRdb running MiXCR on the reads. This sample has some 100,000 distinct CDR3 sequences, with roughly 31% found just once. The sample taken for sequencing was CD4+ T cells, either the whole sample or a sorted fraction (not recorded which). These receptors all come from a human donor in good health.

This clonotype was detected only once. The chain combines TRBV3-1 with TRBJ1-3; no clear D. The CDR3 sequence is 14 residues long. V shed 2 bases and J shed 4 bases, with 9 bases lying between them. Germline CDR1 is LGHDT and CDR2 is YNNKEL (reference sequence). The CDR3 spells CASSQRVEGNTIYF. For the CDR3, the DNA is TGTGCCAGCAGCCAAAGGGTTGAAGGAAACACCATATATTTT.

This clonotype was observed at least ten times. The chain carries TRBV18 and TRBJ1-1; 9 bases are shared with TRBD1. The CDR3 covers 16 residues. V lost 1 base, J lost 1 base, and 4 bases stayed unmatched. From germline, CDR1 is KGHSH and CDR2 LQKENI. The CDR3 reads CASSPRGTGSNTEAFF. CDR3 nucleotides: TGTGCCAGCTCACCACGAGGGACAGGGTCGAACACTGAAGCTTTCTTT.

This chain joins TRBV12-3 or TRBV12-4 and TRBJ1-6; 7 positions match TRBD1. Trimming at V came to 6 bases and at J to 8 bases, leaving 7 bases not matched to a gene. The CDR3 contains 14 residues. CDR3 sequence reads: CASSRGNADSPLHF. The CDR3 DNA follows: TGTGCCAGCAGCAGGGGGAACGCCGATTCACCCCTCCACTTT.

The rearrangement links TRBV15 to TRBJ2-7; 9 nucleotides match TRBD1. The CDR3 extends over 15 amino acids. Germline V gene sequence: CDR1 LNHNV, CDR2 YYDKDF (reference sequence). V dropped 3 bases and J dropped 3; count of bases not matched to a gene: 6. The CDR3 spells CATSRDRGGFYEQYF. The CDR3, as DNA: TGTGCCACCAGCAGGGACAGGGGCGGTTTCTACGAGCAGTACTTC.

Many counts were recorded for this clonotype. The V and J genes are TRBV12-3 or TRBV12-4 and TRBJ1-2; D ambiguous. This CDR3 region has 14 residues. V was shortened by 5 bases and J by 5 bases, with 15 bases between the two germline ends. The DNA of the CDR3 is TGTGCCAGCAGTCCTGGGGAGGGATTTTATGGCTACACCTTC. Translated: CASSPGEGFYGYTF.

This clonotype was counted only a few times. V usage is TRBV4-1 and J usage is TRBJ2-5; perhaps TRBD1 as D (6 bases). CDR1 MGHRA and CDR2 YSYEKL come from the germline V gene. With 3 bases removed from V and 5 bases from J, the gap between germline ends came to 16 bases. The CDR3 spans 15 residues. The chain's CDR3 is CASSQMGAREETQYF. DNA for the CDR3: TGCGCCAGCAGCCAGATGGGGGCGAGGGAGGAGACCCAGTACTTC.

The chain links TRBV18 to TRBJ2-6; 9 nucleotides match TRBD1. The germline gives CDR1 KGHSH, CDR2 LQKENI. This CDR3 has 17 amino acids. Germline trimming cut 8 bases from V and 0 bases from J; bases unmatched to any gene: 8. CDR3 nucleotide sequence: TGTGCCAGCCCACTCGGGACAGGGCTCTCTGGGGCCAACGTCCTGACTTTC. It encodes CASPLGTGLSGANVLTF.

V gene TRBV19 combines with J gene TRBJ2-7, with 8 bases matching TRBD1. With V trimmed by 5 bases and J by 4 bases, 10 bases remained unmatched. The CDR3 has 15 residues. Germline CDR1 and CDR2: LNHDA and SQIVND (reference sequence). The CDR3 DNA follows: TGTGCCAGTAGTCCTCACGACAGGGGCGGGTACGAGCAGTACTTC. Protein: CASSPHDRGGYEQYF.

V and J are TRBV5-6 and TRBJ2-7, with D perhaps given as TRBD1 or TRBD2 (5 bases each). V lost 4 bases and J lost 2, with 13 bases in between. Germline V gene data show CDR1 as SGHDT and CDR2 as YYEEEE. CDR3 size: 14 residues. The CDR3 DNA follows: TGTGCCAGCAGCCTGGGACCTCGGCCCTACGAGCAGTACTTC. Residues: CASSLGPRPYEQYF. Full variable domain (rest looked up from reference TRBV5-6 and TRBJ2-7): DAGVTQSPTHLIKTRGQQVTLRCSPKSGHDTVSWYQQALGQGPQFIFQYYEEEERQRGNFPDRFSGHQFPNYSSELNVNALLLGDSALYLCASSLGPRPYEQYFGPGTRLTVT.

The gene calls are TRBV29-1 and TRBJ2-2; D is possibly TRBD1 or TRBD2 (5 bases each). V lost 5 bases and J lost 7, with 14 bases in between. The CDR3 runs 13 residues. Looked up from germline, CDR1 is SQVTM and CDR2 is ANQGSEA. CDR3 protein: CSVSSLQGGELFF. The CDR3 nucleotides are TGCAGCGTTTCTAGCCTCCAGGGCGGGGAGCTGTTTTTT.

This clonotype was counted between two and nine times. The gene calls are TRBV7-2 and TRBJ2-7; D gene ambiguous. Germline V lookup: CDR1 SGHTA, CDR2 FQGNSA. With 1 base removed from V and 0 bases from J, the gap between germline ends came to 16 bases. The CDR3 sequence is 17 residues long. CDR3 protein: CASSLVAAQLNSYEQYF. The CDR3 coding sequence is TGTGCCAGCAGCTTAGTGGCGGCCCAGCTTAACTCCTACGAGCAGTACTTC.

V gene TRBV27 combines with J gene TRBJ2-7, with D unresolved. This CDR3 comprises 13 residues. Looked up from germline, CDR1 is MNHEY and CDR2 is SMNVEV (reference sequence). Trimming left V 5 bases short and J 4 bases short, with 12 bases between. The CDR3 here is CASSALGNYEQYF. As DNA, the CDR3 is TGTGCCAGCAGTGCCCTAGGGAATTACGAGCAGTACTTC.

This clonotype was seen once. The chain recombines TRBV20-1 with TRBJ2-1, with TRBD2 matching 8 bases. Trimming removed 7 bases from V and 1 base from J; junction bases left unmatched: 12. Germline assignment: CDR1 DFQATT and CDR2 SNEGSKA (reference sequence). This CDR3 has 16 residues. CDR3 bases: TGCAGTGTTAGTGGAGGGGCTAGCGGGTCCTACAATGAGCAGTTCTTC. Its protein product is CSVSGGASGSYNEQFF.

The chain couples TRBV7-3 to TRBJ2-7, with 8 bases that match TRBD2. Germline V gene lookup returns CDR1 SGHTA and CDR2 FQGTGA. The CDR3 runs to 16 residues. V was pared by 5 bases and J by 3 bases, with 12 bases of the junction left unmatched. CDR3 in DNA: TGTGCCAGCAGCCGGGGGGGAGCGGGAACTTACTACGAGCAGTACTTC. This sequence encodes CASSRGGAGTYYEQYF.

This clonotype was detected only a few times. The CDR3 region has the DNA TGTGCCAGCACCCCAGTCCGTGTATGGAGCAATGAGCAGTTCTTC. Its translation is CASTPVRVWSNEQFF. The V gene is TRBV7-8, the J gene TRBJ2-1; D is uncertain. Trimming removed 7 bases from V and 6 bases from J, with 19 bases in between. From germline, CDR1 is SGHVS and CDR2 FQNEAQ. The CDR3 length is 15 residues.

The chain links TRBV28 to TRBJ2-1; D may be TRBD1 or TRBD2 (5 bases each). This CDR3 has 16 amino acids. CDR1 is MDHEN and CDR2 is SYDVKM in the germline V gene. V gave up 5 bases and J gave up 9 bases, with 23 bases separating them. The CDR3 spells CASSLPTPGPTLEQFF. CDR3 DNA sequence: TGTGCCAGCAGTCTACCGACCCCGGGACCAACCCTTGAGCAGTTCTTC.

The CDR3 bases are TGTGCCAGCAGCGACTCCGGGACAGGAACCTATAATCAGCCCCAGCATTTT. This translates into CASSDSGTGTYNQPQHF. The chain recombines TRBV7-9 with TRBJ1-5; 8 bases map to TRBD1. The J segment lost 4 bases and the V segment lost 5 bases, leaving 13 bases of the junction unmatched. The CDR3 is 17 amino acids. CDR1 is SEHNR and CDR2 is FQNEAQ in the germline V gene (reference sequence).

This clonotype was counted between two and nine times. The genes are TRBV20-1 and TRBJ1-5; unclear D gene. In germline, CDR1 is DFQATT, CDR2 SNEGSKA (reference sequence). There are 12 residues in the CDR3. With 4 bases removed from V and 6 bases from J, the gap between germline ends came to 10 bases. The DNA of the CDR3 is TGCAGTGCTATCTGGCAGGTTCAGCCCCAGCATTTT. Its translation is CSAIWQVQPQHF.

There are a few counts of this clonotype. V is TRBV20-1 and J is TRBJ2-3; possible D gene TRBD2, 6 bases. Germline CDR1 and CDR2: DFQATT and SNEGSKA (reference sequence). The CDR3 covers 19 residues. Trimming took off 0 bases at V and 2 bases at J, with 24 bases between the two ends. DNA of the CDR3: TGCAGTGCTAGAGATGTTTTAGGGGTCCTAGCGACTCACACAGATACGCAGTATTTT. Its protein is CSARDVLGVLATHTDTQYF.

The rearrangement joins TRBV7-8 to TRBJ2-7; a weak D match, TRBD1 (5 bases). The germline V gene encodes CDR1 SGHVS and CDR2 FQNEAQ. There are 13 residues in the CDR3. The germline V and J ends were trimmed by 1 base and 4 bases, with 8 bases remaining between them. CDR3 residues: CASSLEGFYEQYF. The DNA for the CDR3 is TGTGCCAGCAGCTTAGAGGGGTTTTACGAGCAGTACTTC.

Only a few counts were recorded for this clonotype. The rearrangement joins TRBV20-1 to TRBJ2-5, with D perhaps matching TRBD1 (6 bases). V was pared by 0 bases and J by 5 bases, with 16 bases between. This CDR3 region has 15 residues. In germline, CDR1 is DFQATT, CDR2 SNEGSKA (reference sequence). The chain's CDR3 is CSARDPSGAVETQYF. The CDR3 DNA sequence: TGCAGTGCTAGAGATCCGTCAGGGGCGGTTGAGACCCAGTACTTC.

This chain connects TRBV28 to TRBJ2-5, with D possibly being TRBD1 or TRBD2 (5 bases each). Trimming removed 8 bases at V and 3 bases at J, with 13 bases between. The CDR3 has 13 amino acids. Germline CDR1 is MDHEN and CDR2 is SYDVKM. In DNA form, the CDR3 reads TGTGCCAGCTGCCGGGACCCCGAAGAGACCCAGTACTTC. Its translation: CASCRDPEETQYF. The full variable domain, completed using reference TRBV28 and TRBJ2-5, is DVKVTQSSRYLVKRTGEKVFLECVQDMDHENMFWYRQDPGLGLRLIYFSYDVKMKEKGDIPEGYSVSREKKERFSLILESASTNQTSMYLCASCRDPEETQYFGPGTRLLVL.

This chain connects TRBV20-1 to TRBJ2-3; D perhaps matches TRBD2 (6 bases). The ends were cut back, 3 bases at V and 2 bases at J, with 18 bases in the middle. The CDR3 extends over 16 amino acids. CDR1 is DFQATT, CDR2 SNEGSKA, per germline (reference sequence). The DNA for the CDR3 is TGCAGTGCTAGCCCCTCCGGAGGGGAGATCACAGATACGCAGTATTTT. It codes for CSASPSGGEITDTQYF.

This clonotype showed up just a few times. V gene TRBV18 combines with J gene TRBJ2-3; 9 positions agree with TRBD2. Germline CDR1 is KGHSH and CDR2 is LQKENI. V was pared by 1 base and J by 3 bases, with 5 bases of the junction left unmatched. This CDR3 contains 16 residues. The CDR3 sequence is CASSPLLAGSTDTQYF. Written as DNA, the CDR3 is TGTGCCAGCTCACCACTACTAGCGGGCTCTACAGATACGCAGTATTTT.

The gene calls are TRBV7-3 and TRBJ2-3; D not certain. This CDR3 comprises 14 residues. The germline V and J ends were trimmed by 2 bases and 6 bases, with 12 bases remaining between them. Germline V gives CDR1 SGHTA, CDR2 FQGTGA. CDR3 sequence (DNA): TGTGCCAGCAGCTTAGGTGTTGGGCGGGATACGCAGTATTTT. Its translation: CASSLGVGRDTQYF.

There are a few counts of this clonotype. The genes are TRBV20-1 and TRBJ2-7; 9 bases match TRBD1. The V gene end was trimmed by 5 bases and the J gene end by 2 bases; junction bases not matched to a gene: 10. Germline V lookup: CDR1 DFQATT, CDR2 SNEGSKA (reference sequence). This CDR3 spans 15 amino acids. The CDR3 is CSAGLTGGDAYEQYF. CDR3 nucleotides: TGCAGTGCTGGACTGACAGGGGGTGATGCCTACGAGCAGTACTTC.

This clonotype was observed once. This chain joins TRBV3-1 and TRBJ2-7; 7 positions agree with TRBD1. CDR1 and CDR2 (germline): LGHDT, YNNKEL (reference sequence). The CDR3 is 17 residues long. V was pared by 3 bases and J by 1 base, with 12 bases of the junction left unmatched. The CDR3 here is CASSQAPGQQISYEQYF. The CDR3 DNA sequence: TGTGCCAGCAGCCAGGCACCGGGACAGCAAATTTCCTACGAGCAGTACTTC.

This clonotype was counted between two and nine times. The chain couples TRBV25-1 to TRBJ2-2; maybe TRBD1 (5 bases). Germline CDR1 and CDR2: MGHDK and SYGVNS. V was trimmed by 1 base and J by 2 bases, leaving 14 bases between them. This CDR3 region has 17 residues. CDR3 residues: CASSELRGQLNTGELFF. As DNA, the CDR3 is TGTGCCAGCAGTGAATTAAGGGGCCAGCTAAACACCGGGGAGCTGTTTTTT.

The gene calls are TRBV5-1 and TRBJ1-2; 7 positions match TRBD1. Germline assignment: CDR1 SGHRS and CDR2 YFSETQ. The CDR3 extends over 14 amino acids. Losses at the gene ends were 0 bases for V and 2 bases for J; bases not matched to a gene: 1. The CDR3 region has the DNA TGCGCCAGCAGCTTGGGGGACAGCAACTATGGCTACACCTTC. Translation gives CASSLGDSNYGYTF.

V and J are TRBV5-5 and TRBJ2-1; D uncertain. CDR1 and CDR2 (germline): SGHKS, YYEKEE (reference sequence). The CDR3 covers 16 residues. Between the trimmed V and J ends, which lost 2 bases and 0 bases, there was a span of 12 bases. Here the CDR3 reads CASSFSVGSSYNEQFF. The DNA of the CDR3 is TGTGCCAGCAGCTTCTCCGTAGGAAGCTCCTACAATGAGCAGTTCTTC.

Only a few counts were recorded for this clonotype. The rearrangement links TRBV27 to TRBJ2-5, with D possibly matching TRBD2 (6 bases). V lost 2 bases and J 7 bases, leaving 26 bases between the germline ends. The CDR3 extends over 18 amino acids. Germline V CDR1 and CDR2: MNHEY, SMNVEV (reference sequence). CDR3 in DNA: TGTGCCAGCAGTTTAAAGCCTCCCGGGGGACCTCAAAGAGGGACCCAGTACTTC. Protein sequence: CASSLKPPGGPQRGTQYF.